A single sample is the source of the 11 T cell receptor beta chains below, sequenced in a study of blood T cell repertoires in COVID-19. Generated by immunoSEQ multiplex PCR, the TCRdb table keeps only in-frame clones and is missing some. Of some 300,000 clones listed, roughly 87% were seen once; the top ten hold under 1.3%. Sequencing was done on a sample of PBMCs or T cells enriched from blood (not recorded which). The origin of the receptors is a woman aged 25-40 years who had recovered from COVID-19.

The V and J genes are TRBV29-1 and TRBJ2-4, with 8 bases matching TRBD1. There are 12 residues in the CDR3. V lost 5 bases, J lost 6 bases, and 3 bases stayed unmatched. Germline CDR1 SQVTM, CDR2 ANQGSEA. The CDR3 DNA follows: TGCAGCGTTCGGACAGGGTTAAACATTCAGTACTTC. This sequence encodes CSVRTGLNIQYF.

CDR3 DNA sequence: TGTGCCAGCAGCGTCGGGACAGGGGGCAATGGAAACACCATATATTTT. Encoded protein: CASSVGTGGNGNTIYF. V is TRBV9 and J is TRBJ1-3, with 12 bases lining up with TRBD1. J gave up 3 bases and V 2 bases, and 3 bases lay outside the gene matches. This CDR3 spans 16 amino acids. Per the germline V gene, CDR1 is SGDLS and CDR2 is YYNGEE. Full variable domain (missing parts from reference TRBV9 and TRBJ1-3): DSGVTQTPKHLITATGQRVTLRCSPRSGDLSVYWYQQSLDQGLQFLIQYYNGEERAKGNILERFSAQQFPDLHSELNLSSLELGDSALYFCASSVGTGGNGNTIYFGEGSWLTVV.

In DNA, the CDR3 is TGTGCCATCAGGGAAGACAGGGAGAACACTGAAGCTTTCTTT. Translated, it gives CAIREDRENTEAFF. This rearrangement joins TRBV10-3 to TRBJ1-1; the match to TRBD1 covers 7 bases. V shed 6 bases, J shed 1 base, and the junction held 5 bases outside the gene matches. Germline lookup yields CDR1 ENHRY and CDR2 SYGVKD. CDR3 length: 14 amino acids.

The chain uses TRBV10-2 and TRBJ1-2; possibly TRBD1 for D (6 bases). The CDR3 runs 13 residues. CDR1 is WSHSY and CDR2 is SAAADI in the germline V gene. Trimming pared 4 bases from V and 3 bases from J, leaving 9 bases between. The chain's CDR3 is CASSATGDYGYTF. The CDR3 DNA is TGCGCCAGCAGTGCGACAGGCGACTATGGCTACACCTTC.

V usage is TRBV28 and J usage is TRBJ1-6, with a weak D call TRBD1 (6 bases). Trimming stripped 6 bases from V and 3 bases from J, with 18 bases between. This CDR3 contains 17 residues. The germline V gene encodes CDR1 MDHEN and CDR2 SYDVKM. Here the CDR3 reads CASSNAGQPGYNSPLHF. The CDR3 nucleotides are TGTGCCAGCAGCAACGCCGGACAGCCTGGCTATAATTCACCCCTCCACTTT.

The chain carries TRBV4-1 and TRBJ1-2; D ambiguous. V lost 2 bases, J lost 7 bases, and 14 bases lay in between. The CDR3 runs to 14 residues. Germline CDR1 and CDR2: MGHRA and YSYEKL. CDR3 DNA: TGCGCCAGCAGCCAAATGGGCCCCCCTGGTGGCTACACCTTC. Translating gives CASSQMGPPGGYTF.

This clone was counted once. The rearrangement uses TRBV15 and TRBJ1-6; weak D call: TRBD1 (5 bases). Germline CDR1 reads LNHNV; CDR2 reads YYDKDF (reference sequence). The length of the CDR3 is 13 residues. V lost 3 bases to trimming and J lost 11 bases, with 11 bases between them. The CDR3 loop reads CATSSGRAAPLHF. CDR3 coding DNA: TGTGCCACCAGCAGCGGCAGGGCGGCACCCCTCCACTTT.

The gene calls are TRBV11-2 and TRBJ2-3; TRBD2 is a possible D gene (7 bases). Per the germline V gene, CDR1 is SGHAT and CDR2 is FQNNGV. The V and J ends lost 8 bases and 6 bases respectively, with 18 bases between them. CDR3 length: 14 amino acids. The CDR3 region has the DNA TGTGCCAGCTCTAGGGGGGGGCCTCGGGATACGCAGTATTTT. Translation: CASSRGGPRDTQYF. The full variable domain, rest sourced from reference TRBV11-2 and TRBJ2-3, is EAGVAQSPRYKIIEKRQSVAFWCNPISGHATLYWYQQILGQGPKLLIQFQNNGVVDDSQLPKDRFSAERLKGVDSTLKIQPAKLEDSAVYLCASSRGGPRDTQYFGPGTRLTVL.

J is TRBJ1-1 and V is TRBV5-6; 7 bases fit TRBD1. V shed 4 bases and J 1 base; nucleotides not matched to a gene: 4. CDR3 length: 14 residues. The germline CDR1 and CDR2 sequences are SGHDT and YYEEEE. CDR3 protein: CASSLGTANTEAFF. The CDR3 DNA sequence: TGTGCCAGCAGCCTAGGGACAGCGAACACTGAAGCTTTCTTT.

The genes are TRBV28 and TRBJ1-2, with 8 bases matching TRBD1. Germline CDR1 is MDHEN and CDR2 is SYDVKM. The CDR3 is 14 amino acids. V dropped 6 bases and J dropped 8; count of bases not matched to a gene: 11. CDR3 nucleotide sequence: TGTGCCAGCAGCTCATATAACTCAGGGGGCGGCTACACCTTC. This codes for CASSSYNSGGGYTF.

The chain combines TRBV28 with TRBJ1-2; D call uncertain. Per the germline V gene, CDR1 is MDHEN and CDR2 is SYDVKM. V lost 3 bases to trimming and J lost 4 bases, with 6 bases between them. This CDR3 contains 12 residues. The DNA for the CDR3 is TGTGCCAGCAGTTTTGAGGGCTATGGCTACACCTTC. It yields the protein CASSFEGYGYTF.